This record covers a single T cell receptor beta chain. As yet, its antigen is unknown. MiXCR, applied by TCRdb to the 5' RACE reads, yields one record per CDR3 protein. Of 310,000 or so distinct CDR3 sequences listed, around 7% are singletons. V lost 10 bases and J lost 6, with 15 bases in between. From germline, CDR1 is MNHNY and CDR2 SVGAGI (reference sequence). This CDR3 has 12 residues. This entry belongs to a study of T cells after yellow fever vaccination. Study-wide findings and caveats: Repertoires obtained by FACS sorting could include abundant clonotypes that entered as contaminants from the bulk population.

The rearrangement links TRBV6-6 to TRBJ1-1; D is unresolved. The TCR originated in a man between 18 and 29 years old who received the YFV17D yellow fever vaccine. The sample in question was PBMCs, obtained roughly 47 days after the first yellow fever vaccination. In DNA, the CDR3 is TGTGCCACCGAGATGGGGAGAGCTGAAGCTTTCTTT. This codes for CATEMGRAEAFF.